This T cell receptor (beta chain) was retrieved from a study of control samples from healthy donors and cancer patients. Between the trimmed V and J ends, which lost 6 bases and 7 bases, there was a span of 10 bases. The CDR3 totals 12 residues. CDR1 and CDR2 from the germline V gene are MNHEY and SVGAGI. The table came from immunoSEQ multiplex PCR; TCRdb's copy has only in-frame clones and leaves some out. The repertoire includes some 90,000 clones, 86% of them detected once, and 1.3% sits in the top ten. Sequencing was performed on blood. The sequence was obtained from a woman aged 45-60 years in good health. The V gene is TRBV6-5, the J gene TRBJ1-5; D gene uncertain. The CDR3 spells CASSAPSQPQHF. DNA of the CDR3: TGTGCCAGCAGCGCCCCATCACAGCCCCAGCATTTT.